This T cell receptor (beta chain) was documented in a study of shared clonotypes between healthy human individuals. Study context: A donor's plate count was three for CD4 naive and three for CD4 memory; CD8 naive had two and CD8 memory one.

Profiled with immunoSEQ multiplex PCR; TCRdb holds only in-frame clones, not every one. The sample records some 790,000 clones, roughly 72% being singletons. Trimming shortened V by 6 bases and J by 4 bases, and 15 bases separated the two germline ends. Germline loops: CDR1 SNHLY, CDR2 FYNNEI. The CDR3 length is 14 residues. Nashville, Tennessee was home to all donors, who were Caucasian adults. As for this clone: The antigen is unknown.

Overall study results and limits: Generation probabilities were higher for clonotypes shared across all four sorted-subset donors than for unshared ones.

V is TRBV2 and J is TRBJ1-1, with D tentatively TRBD1 (6 bases). The origin of this receptor is a woman aged 25 to 39 in good health. Sequenced material: memory CD4+ T cells sorted from blood. As to subset: CD45RA-negative fraction. The CDR3 region is CASRDDRRGTEAFF. The DNA for the CDR3 is TGTGCCAGCAGAGACGACAGGCGGGGCACTGAAGCTTTCTTT. Full variable domain (outside the CDR3, taken from reference TRBV2 and TRBJ1-1): EPEVTQTPSHQVTQMGQEVILRCVPISNHLYFYWYRQILGQKVEFLVSFYNNEISEKSEIFDDQFSVERPDGSNFTLKIRSTKLEDSAMYFCASRDDRRGTEAFFGQGTRLTVV.